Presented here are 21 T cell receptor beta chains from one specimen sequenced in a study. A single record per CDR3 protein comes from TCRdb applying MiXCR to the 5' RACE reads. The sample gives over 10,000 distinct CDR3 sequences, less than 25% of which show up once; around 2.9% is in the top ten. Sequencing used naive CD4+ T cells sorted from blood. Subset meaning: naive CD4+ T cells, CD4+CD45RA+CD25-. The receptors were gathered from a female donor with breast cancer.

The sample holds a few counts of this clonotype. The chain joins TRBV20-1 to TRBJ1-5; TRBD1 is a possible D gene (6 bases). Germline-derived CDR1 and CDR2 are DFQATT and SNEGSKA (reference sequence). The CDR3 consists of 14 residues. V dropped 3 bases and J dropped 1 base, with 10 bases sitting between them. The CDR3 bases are TGCAGTGCTAGCAGGGACACCAGCAATCAGCCCCAGCATTTT. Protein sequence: CSASRDTSNQPQHF.

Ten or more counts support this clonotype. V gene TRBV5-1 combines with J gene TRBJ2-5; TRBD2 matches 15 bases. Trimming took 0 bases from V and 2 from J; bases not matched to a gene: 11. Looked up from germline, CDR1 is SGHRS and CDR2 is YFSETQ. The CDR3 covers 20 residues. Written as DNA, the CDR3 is TGCGCCAGCAGCTTGGTCTTGGGACTAGCGGGAGGATCCCCACAAGAGACCCAGTACTTC. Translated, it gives CASSLVLGLAGGSPQETQYF.

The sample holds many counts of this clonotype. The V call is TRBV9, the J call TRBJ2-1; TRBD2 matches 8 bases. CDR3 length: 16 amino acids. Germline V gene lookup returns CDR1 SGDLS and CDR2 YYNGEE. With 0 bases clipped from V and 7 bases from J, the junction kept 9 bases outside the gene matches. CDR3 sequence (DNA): TGTGCCAGCAGCGTAGCCAATTCGGGACTAGGGAATGAGCAGTTCTTC. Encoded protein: CASSVANSGLGNEQFF.

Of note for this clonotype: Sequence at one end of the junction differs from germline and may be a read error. The chain's CDR3 is CASSFLGGRSYNEQLF. CDR3 nucleotide sequence: TGTGCCAGCAGCTTTCTAGGGGGAAGGTCCTACAATGAGCAGCTCTTC. V gene TRBV7-3 combines with J gene TRBJ2-1, with a tentative D call TRBD1 (6 bases). Germline V gene lookup returns CDR1 SGHTA and CDR2 FQGTGA. This CDR3 region has 16 residues.

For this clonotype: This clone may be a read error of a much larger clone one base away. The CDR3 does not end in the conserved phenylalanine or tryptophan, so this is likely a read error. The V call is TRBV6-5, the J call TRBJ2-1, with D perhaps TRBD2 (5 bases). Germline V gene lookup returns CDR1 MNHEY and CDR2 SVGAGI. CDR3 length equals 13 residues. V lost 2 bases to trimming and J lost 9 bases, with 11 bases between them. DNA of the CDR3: TGTGCCAGCAGTTACCCAGGACGGGGTGAGCAGTTCCTC. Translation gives CASSYPGRGEQFL.

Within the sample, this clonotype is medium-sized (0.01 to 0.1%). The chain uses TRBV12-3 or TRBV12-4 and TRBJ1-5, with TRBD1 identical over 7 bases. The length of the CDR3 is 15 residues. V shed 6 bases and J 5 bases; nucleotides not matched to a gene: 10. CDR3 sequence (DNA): TGTGCCAGCAGCCCGGTTGGGGGACAGCATCAGCCCCAGCATTTT. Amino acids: CASSPVGGQHQPQHF.

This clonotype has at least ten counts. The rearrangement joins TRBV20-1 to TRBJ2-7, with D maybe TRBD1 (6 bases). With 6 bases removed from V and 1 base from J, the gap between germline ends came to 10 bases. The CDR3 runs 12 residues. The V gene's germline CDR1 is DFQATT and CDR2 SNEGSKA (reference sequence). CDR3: CSANRESYEQYF. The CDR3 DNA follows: TGCAGTGCGAACAGGGAATCCTACGAGCAGTACTTC.

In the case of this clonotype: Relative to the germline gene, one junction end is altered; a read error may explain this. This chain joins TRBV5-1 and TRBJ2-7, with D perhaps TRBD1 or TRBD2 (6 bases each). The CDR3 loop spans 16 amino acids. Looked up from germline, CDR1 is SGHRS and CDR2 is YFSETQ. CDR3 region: CASSSGATGDLDEQYF. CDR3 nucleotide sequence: TGCGCCAGCAGCTCGGGGGCCACCGGCGACTTGGACGAGCAATACTTC.

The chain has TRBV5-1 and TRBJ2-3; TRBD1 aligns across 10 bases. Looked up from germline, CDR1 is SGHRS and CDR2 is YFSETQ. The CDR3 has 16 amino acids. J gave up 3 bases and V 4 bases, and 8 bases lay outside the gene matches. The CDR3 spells CASSAGTGVLTDTQYF. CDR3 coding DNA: TGCGCCAGCAGCGCCGGGACAGGGGTTCTTACAGATACGCAGTATTTT.

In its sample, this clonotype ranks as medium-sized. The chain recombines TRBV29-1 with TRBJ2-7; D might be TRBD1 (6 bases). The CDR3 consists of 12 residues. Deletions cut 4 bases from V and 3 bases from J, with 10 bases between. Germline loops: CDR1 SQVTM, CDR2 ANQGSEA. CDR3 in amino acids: CSVAGTNYEQYF. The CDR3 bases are TGCAGCGTTGCCGGGACAAACTACGAGCAGTACTTC.

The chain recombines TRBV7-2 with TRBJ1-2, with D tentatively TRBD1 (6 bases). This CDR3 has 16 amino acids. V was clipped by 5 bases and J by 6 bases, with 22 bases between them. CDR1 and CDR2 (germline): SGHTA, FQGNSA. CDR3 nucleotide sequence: TGTGCCAGCAGCCTCCGGACAGCTCAAAGGGCCAATGGCTACACCTTC. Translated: CASSLRTAQRANGYTF.

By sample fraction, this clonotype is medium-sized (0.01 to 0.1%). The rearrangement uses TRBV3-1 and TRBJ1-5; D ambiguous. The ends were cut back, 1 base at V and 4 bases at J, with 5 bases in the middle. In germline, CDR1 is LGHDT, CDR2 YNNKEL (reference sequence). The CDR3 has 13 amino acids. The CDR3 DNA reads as TGTGCCAGCAGCCAAGGAGGGAATCAGCCCCAGCATTTT. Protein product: CASSQGGNQPQHF.

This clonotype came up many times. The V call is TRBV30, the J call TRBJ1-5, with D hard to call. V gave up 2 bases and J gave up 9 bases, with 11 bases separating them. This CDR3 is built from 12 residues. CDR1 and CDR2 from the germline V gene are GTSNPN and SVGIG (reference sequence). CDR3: CAWSFPPGPQHF. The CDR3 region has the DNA TGTGCCTGGAGTTTCCCTCCGGGGCCCCAGCATTTT.

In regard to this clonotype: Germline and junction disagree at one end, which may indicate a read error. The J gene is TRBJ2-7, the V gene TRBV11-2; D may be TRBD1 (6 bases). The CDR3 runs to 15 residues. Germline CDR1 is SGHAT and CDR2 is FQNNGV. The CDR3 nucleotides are TGTGCCGGCAGCCCGAACAGGGCCGGATCCTACGAGCAGTACTTC. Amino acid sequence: CAGSPNRAGSYEQYF.

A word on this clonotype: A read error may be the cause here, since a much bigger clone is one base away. CDR3 nucleotide sequence: TGCAGTGCCCACGAGTACAGTAGCGCAGATACGCAGTATTTT. Protein product: CSAHEYSSADTQYF. The genes are TRBV20-1 and TRBJ2-3; TRBD2 is a possible D gene (5 bases). The CDR3 is 14 residues long. Trimming took 6 bases from V and 4 from J, leaving 17 bases between them. The V gene's germline CDR1 is DFQATT and CDR2 SNEGSKA (reference sequence).

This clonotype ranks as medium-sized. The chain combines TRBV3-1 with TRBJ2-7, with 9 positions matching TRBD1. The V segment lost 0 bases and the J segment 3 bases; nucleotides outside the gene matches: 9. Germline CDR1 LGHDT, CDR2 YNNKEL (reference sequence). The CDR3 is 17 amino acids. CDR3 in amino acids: CASSQDAGGTGYYEQYF. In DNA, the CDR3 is TGTGCCAGCAGCCAAGATGCTGGCGGGACAGGGTACTACGAGCAGTACTTC.

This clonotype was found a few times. The CDR3 is CASSLSGNYGYTF. For the CDR3, the DNA is TGTGCCAGCAGTTTATCCGGCAACTATGGCTACACCTTC. V gene TRBV25-1 combines with J gene TRBJ1-2; D remains unclear. Germline V CDR1 and CDR2: MGHDK, SYGVNS. Trimming stripped 5 bases from V and 2 bases from J, with 9 bases between. The CDR3 extends over 13 amino acids.

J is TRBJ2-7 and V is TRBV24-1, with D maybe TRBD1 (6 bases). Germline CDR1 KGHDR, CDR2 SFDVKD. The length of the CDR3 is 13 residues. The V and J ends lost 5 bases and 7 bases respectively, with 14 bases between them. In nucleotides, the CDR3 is TGTGCCACCAGTGCCATCGACAGGTCGGAGCAGTACTTC. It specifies CATSAIDRSEQYF.

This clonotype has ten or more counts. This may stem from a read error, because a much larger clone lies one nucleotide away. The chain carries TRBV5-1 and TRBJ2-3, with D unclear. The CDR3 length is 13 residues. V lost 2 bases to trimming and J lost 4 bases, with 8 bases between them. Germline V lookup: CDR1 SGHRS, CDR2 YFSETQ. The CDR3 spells CASSFSGPDTQYF. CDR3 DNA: TGCGCCAGCAGCTTTTCTGGCCCAGATACGCAGTATTTT.

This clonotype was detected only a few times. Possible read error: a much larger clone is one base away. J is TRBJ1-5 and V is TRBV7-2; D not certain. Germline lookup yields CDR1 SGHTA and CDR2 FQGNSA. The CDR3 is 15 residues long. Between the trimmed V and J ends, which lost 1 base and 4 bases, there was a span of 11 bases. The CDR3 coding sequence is TGTGCCAGCAGCTTAGGCGGTCAGATGAATCAGCCCCAGCATTTT. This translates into CASSLGGQMNQPQHF.

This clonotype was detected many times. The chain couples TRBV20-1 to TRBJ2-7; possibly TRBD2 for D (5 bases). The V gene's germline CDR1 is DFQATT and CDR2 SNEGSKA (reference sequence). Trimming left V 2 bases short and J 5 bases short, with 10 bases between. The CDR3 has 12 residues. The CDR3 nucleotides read TGCAGTGCTAGAAGCGGTCCCCACGAGCAGTACTTC. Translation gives CSARSGPHEQYF.